The rows below give T cell receptor beta chains drawn from one sample of a study of blood T cell repertoires in COVID-19. Assay: immunoSEQ multiplex PCR; the TCRdb copy retains only in-frame clones and omits some. The sample lists about 260,000 clones, around 90% occurring once. The sample taken for sequencing was PBMCs or T cells enriched from blood (not recorded which). The receptors here all came from a man aged 40-49 years who had been exposed to COVID-19. Both conserved end residues are part of each CDR3. The D gene is left open where the match is weak. For some rows the clone size is stated as once, few or many, or as a class when expanded; others skip it.

>.|TRBJ1-2|TRBV11-3|.
TGTGCCAGCAGCTTAAGAGGAGGGGCAGCTCTTGGCTACACCTTC
CASSLRGGAALGYTF
>.|TRBJ2-7|TRBV6-2/TRBV6-3|TRBD2
TGTGCCAGCAGCCCGACTAGCAGAAACTACGAGCAGTACTTC
CASSPTSRNYEQYF
>once|TRBJ2-7|TRBV6-1|.
TGTGCCAGCAGTGTGGCGGGCAGGACCCTTACCTACGAGCAGTACTTC
CASSVAGRTLTYEQYF
>.|TRBJ1-1|TRBV11-2|.
TGTGCCAGCAGCTTAGCAAACACTGAAGCTTTCTTT
CASSLANTEAFF
>.|TRBJ2-7|TRBV25-1|.
TGTGCCAGCAGTGATCGACACCTCTACGAGCAGTACTTC
CASSDRHLYEQYF
>once|TRBJ2-2|TRBV27|.
TGTGCCAGCAGGGAGATACAGGTCACCGGGGAGCTGTTTTTT
CASREIQVTGELFF
>.|TRBJ2-5|TRBV4-3|TRBD1
TGCGCCAGCAGCCCCGGGACAGGGGGCGGAGAGACCCAGTACTTC
CASSPGTGGGETQYF
>.|TRBJ2-7|TRBV11-3|.
TGTGCCAGCAGCCCCGGTCCGGGTTCCTACGAGCAGTACTTC
CASSPGPGSYEQYF
>.|TRBJ1-2|TRBV7-8|.
TGTGCCAGCAGCCACTCTCGAAGCGGGCCTGACTACACCTTC
CASSHSRSGPDYTF
>.|TRBJ1-2|TRBV5-1|TRBD1
TGCGCCAGCAGCTTGGCCGGACAGGGACAGTTCGGCTACACCTTC
CASSLAGQGQFGYTF
>once|TRBJ1-1|TRBV28|TRBD1
TGTGCCAGCAGTGCCGTACAGGGGCGGGCTTTCTTT
CASSAVQGRAFF
>once|TRBJ2-7|TRBV5-4|TRBD1
TGTGCCAGCAGCCCTGGGACAGGACTTTCCTACGAGCAGTACTTC
CASSPGTGLSYEQYF
>.|TRBJ1-1|TRBV29-1|TRBD1
TGCAGCTTCTGGACAGGGAGGGAAACTGAAGCTTTCTTT
CSFWTGRETEAFF
>.|TRBJ2-5|TRBV3-1/TRBV3-2|TRBD2
TGTGCCAGCAGCCAGGGAGGGTTTGAGACCCAGTACTTC
CASSQGGFETQYF